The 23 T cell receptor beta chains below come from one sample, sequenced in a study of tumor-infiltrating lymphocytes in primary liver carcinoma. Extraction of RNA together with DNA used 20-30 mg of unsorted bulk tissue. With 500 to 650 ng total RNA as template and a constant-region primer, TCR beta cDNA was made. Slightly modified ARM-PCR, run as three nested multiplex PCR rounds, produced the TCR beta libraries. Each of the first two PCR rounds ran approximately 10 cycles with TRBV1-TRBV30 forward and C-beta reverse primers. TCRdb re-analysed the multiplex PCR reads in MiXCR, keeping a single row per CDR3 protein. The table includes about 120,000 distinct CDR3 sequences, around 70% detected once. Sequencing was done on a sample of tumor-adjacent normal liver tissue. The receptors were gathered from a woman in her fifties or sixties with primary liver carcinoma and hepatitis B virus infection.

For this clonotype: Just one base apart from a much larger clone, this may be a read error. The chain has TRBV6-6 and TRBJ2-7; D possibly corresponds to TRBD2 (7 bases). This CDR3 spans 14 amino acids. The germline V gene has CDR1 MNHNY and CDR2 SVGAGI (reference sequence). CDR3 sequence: CVSKLGRGLYEQYF. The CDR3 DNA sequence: TGTGTCAGCAAACTCGGCAGGGGACTATACGAGCAGTACTTC.

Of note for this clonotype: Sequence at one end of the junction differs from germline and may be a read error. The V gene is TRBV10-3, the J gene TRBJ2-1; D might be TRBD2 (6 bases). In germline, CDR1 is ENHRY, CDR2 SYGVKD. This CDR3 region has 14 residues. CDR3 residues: CAITGVRTMNEQSF. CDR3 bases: TGTGCCATCACGGGGGTCAGGACTATGAATGAGCAGTCCTTC.

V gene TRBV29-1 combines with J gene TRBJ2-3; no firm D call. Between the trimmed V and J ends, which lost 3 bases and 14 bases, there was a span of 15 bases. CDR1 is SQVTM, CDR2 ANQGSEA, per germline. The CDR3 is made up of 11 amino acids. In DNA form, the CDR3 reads TGCAGCGTTGAGGTTGCAAGAGGATGGTATTTT. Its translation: CSVEVARGWYF.

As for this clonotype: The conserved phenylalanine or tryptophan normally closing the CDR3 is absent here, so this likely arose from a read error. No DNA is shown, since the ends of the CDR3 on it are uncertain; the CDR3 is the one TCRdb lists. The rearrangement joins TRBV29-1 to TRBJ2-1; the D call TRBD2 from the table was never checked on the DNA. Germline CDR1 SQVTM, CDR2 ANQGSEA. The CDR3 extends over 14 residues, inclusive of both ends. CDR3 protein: CSVGLAEWFNEQLL.

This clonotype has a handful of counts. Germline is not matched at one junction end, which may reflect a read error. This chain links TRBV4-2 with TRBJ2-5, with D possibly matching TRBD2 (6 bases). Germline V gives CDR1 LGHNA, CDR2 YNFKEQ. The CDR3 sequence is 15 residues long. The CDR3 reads CANSQDGTAKETQYF. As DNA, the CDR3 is TGTGCCAACAGCCAAGACGGGACTGCAAAAGAGACCCAGTACTTC.

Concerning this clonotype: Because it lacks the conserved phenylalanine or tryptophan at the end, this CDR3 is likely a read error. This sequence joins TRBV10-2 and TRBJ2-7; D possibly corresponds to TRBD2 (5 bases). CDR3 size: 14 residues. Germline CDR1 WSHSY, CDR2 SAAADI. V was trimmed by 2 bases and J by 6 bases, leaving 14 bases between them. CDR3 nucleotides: TGCGCCAGCAGTGAGGGATCGGGGTTTGGCGAGCAGTACTTA. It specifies CASSEGSGFGEQYL.

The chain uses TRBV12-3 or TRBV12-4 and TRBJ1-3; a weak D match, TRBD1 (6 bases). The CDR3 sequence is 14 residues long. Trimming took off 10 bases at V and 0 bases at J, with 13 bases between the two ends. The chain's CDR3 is CANREDVSGNTIYF. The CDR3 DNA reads TGTGCCAACAGGGAGGACGTCTCTGGAAACACCATATATTTT.

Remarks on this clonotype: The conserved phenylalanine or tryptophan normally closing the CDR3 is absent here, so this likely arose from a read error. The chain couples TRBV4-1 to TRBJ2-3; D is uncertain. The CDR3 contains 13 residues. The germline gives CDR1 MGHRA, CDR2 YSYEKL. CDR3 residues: CASSLYPTDTQYL. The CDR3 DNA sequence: TGCGCCAGTAGCCTGTACCCAACAGATACGCAGTATCTT.

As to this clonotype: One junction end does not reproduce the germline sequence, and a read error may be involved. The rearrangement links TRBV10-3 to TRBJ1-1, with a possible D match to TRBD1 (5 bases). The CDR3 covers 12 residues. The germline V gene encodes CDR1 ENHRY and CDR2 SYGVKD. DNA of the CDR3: TGTGCCAGCTGGACACTGAACACTGAAGCTTTTTTT. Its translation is CASWTLNTEAFF.

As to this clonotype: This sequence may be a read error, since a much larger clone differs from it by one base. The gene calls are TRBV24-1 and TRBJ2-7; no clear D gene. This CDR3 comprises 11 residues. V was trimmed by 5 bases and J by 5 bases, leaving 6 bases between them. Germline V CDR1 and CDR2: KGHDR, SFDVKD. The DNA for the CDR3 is TGTGCCACCAGTGGTTACCACGAGCAGTACTTC. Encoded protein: CATSGYHEQYF.

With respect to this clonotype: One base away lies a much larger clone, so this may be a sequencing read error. CDR3 residues: CASSIDNRGNQPQHF. The CDR3 DNA follows: TGTGCCAGTAGTATAGACAACCGGGGCAATCAGCCCCAGCATTTT. The chain couples TRBV19 to TRBJ1-5; no firm D call. Trimming took off 0 bases at V and 2 bases at J, with 8 bases between the two ends. The V gene's germline CDR1 is LNHDA and CDR2 SQIVND (reference sequence). The CDR3 length is 15 residues.

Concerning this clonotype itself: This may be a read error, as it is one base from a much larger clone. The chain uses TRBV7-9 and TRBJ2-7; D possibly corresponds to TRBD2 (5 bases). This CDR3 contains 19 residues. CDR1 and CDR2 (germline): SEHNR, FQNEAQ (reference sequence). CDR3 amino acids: CASGLARVVTPDHPYEQYF. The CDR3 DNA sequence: TGTGCCAGCGGCTTAGCGCGGGTCGTGACTCCCGACCACCCTTACGAGCAGTACTTC.

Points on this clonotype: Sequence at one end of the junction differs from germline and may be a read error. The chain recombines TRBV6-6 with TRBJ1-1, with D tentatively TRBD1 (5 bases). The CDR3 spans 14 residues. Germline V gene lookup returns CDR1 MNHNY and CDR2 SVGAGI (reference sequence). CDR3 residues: CASGYGDWNTEAFF. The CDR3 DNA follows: TGTGCCAGCGGTTATGGGGACTGGAACACTGAAGCTTTCTTT.

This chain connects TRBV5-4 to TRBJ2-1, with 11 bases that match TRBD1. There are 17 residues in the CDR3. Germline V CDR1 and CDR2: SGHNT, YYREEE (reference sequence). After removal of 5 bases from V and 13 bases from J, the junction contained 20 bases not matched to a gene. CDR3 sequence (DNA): TGTGCCAGCAGATTGAGTAGCACCCCGGGACAGGGGGTTTCCCAGTTCTTC. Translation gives CASRLSSTPGQGVSQFF.

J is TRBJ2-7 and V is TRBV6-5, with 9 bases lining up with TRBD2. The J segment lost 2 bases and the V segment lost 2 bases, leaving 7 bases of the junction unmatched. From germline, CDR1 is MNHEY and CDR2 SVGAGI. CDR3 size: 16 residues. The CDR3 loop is CASSYRSGTSPYEQYF. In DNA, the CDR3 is TGTGCCAGCAGTTACCGTTCTGGGACTAGCCCCTACGAGCAGTACTTC.

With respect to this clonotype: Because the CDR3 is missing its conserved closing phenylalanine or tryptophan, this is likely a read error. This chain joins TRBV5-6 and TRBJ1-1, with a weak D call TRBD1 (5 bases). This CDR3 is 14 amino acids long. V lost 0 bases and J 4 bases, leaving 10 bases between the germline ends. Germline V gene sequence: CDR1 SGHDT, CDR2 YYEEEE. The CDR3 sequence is CASSLGDSGTEAFY. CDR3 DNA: TGTGCCAGCAGCTTGGGTGACAGCGGCACTGAAGCTTTCTAT.

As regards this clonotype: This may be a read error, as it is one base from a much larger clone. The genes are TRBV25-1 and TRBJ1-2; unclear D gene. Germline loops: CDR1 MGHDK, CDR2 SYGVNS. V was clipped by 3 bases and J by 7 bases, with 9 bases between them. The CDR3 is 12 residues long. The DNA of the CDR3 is TGTGCCAGCAGTGACGACCCGGGTGGCTACACCTTC. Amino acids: CASSDDPGGYTF.

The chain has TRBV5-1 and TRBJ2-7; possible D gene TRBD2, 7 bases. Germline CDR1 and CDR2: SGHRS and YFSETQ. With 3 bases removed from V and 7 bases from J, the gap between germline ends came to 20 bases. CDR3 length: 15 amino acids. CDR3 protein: CASSWGGDRRREQYF. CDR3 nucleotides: TGCGCCAGCAGCTGGGGGGGCGACAGAAGAAGGGAGCAGTACTTC.

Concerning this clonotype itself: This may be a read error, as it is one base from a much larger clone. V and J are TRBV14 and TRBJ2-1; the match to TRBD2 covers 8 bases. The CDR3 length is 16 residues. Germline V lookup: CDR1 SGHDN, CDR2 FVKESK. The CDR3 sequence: CASSPRAGDFYNEQLF. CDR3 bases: TGTGCCAGCAGCCCTAGAGCGGGAGACTTCTACAATGAGCAGCTCTTC. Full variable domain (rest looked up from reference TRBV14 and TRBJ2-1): EAGVTQFPSHSVIEKGQTVTLRCDPISGHDNLYWYRRVMGKEIKFLLHFVKESKQDESGMPNNRFLAERTGGTYSTLKVQPAELEDSGVYFCASSPRAGDFYNEQLFGPGTRLTVL.

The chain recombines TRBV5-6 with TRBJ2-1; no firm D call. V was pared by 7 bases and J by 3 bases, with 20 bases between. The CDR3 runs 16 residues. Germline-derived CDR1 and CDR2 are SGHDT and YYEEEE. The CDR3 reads CASGMEFSTSYNEQFF. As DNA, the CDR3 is TGTGCCAGCGGCATGGAATTCTCTACCAGCTACAATGAGCAGTTCTTC.

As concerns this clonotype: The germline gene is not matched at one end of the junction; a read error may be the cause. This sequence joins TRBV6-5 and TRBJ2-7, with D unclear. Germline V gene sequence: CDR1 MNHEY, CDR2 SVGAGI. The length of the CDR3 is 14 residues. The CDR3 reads CASSYSMKHGEQYF. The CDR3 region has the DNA TGTGCGAGCAGTTACTCGATGAAGCACGGGGAGCAGTACTTC.

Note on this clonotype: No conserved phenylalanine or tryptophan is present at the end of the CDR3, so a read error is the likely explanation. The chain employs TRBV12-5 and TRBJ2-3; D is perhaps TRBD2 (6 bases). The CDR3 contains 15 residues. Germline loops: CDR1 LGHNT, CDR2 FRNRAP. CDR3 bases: TGTACTAGTGGTTTGGGTCCGGGGGGCACAGATACGCAGTATTTA. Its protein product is CTSGLGPGGTDTQYL.

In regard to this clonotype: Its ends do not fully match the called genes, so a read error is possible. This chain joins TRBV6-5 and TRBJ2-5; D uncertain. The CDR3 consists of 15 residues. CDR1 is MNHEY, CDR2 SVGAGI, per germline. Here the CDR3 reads CASSYSQPGQETQYF. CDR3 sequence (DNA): TGTGCCAGCAGTTACTCGCAGCCAGGCCAAGAGACCCAGTACTTT.